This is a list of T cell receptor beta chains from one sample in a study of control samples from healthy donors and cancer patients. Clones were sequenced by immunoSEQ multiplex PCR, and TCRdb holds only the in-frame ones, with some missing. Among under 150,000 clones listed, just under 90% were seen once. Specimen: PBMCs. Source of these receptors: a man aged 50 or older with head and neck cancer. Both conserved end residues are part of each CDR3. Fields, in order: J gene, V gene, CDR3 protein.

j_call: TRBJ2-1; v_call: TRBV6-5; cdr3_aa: CASSSDRGHNEQFF
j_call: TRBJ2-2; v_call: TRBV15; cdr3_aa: CATSRDRARNTGELFF
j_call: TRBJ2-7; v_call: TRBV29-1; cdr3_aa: CSVTGQGGGEQYF
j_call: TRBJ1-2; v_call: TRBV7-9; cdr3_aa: CASSYGQTPNYGYTF
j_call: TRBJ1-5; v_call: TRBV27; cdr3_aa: CASSLGGGQPQHF
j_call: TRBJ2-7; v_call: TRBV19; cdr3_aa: CASSEGPPYYEQYF
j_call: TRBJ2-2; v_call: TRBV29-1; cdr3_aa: CSGGIPNTGELFF
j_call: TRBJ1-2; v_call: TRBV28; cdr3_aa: CASSPWGVRGYTF
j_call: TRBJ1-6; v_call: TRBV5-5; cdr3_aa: CASSFGANSPLHF
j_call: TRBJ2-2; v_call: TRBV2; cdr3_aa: CASRIGLAGSAGELFF
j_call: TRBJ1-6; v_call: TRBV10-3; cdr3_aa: CAISGSLRNNSPLHF
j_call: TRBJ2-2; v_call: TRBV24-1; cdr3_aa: CATSAAAGLDGELFF
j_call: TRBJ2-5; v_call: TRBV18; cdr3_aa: CASSPRQGTGETQYF
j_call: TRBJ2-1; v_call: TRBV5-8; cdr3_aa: CASSRSGLSYNEQFF
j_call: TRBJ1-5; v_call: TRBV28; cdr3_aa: CASHGRTPRGGNQPQHF
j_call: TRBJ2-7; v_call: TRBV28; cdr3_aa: CASSLGGTGGHYEQYF
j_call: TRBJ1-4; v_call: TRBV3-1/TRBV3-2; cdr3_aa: CASSQRQDGATNEKLFF
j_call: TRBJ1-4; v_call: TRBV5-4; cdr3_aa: CASSSTTGGPWEKLFF
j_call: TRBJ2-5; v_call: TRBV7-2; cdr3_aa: CASSFQWGLEETQYF
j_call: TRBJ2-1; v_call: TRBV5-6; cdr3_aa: CASSLLEGGLSYNEQFF
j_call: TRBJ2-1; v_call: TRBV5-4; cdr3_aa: CASSLSESGEQFF
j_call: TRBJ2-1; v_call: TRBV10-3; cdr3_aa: CASSYSYNEQFF
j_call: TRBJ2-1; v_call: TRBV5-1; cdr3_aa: CASSPAGTGWNEQFF
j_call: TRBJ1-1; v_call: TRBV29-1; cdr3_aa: CSVPTNGPRPGEAFF
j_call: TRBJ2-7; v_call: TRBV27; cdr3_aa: CASVASYSPSYEQYF
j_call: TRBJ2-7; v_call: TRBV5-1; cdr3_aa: CASSLRGEHYEQYF
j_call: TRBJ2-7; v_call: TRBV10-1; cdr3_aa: CASSGLAHLYSYEQYF
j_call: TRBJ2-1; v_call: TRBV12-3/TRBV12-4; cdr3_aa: CASSLGLVREQFF
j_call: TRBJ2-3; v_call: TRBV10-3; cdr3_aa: CAISEGDTQYF
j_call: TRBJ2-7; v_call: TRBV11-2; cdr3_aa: CASSSSGFSYEQYF
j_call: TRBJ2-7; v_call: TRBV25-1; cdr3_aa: CASSGQGRDFSYEQYF
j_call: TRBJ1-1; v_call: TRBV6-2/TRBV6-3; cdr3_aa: CASSYSEINTEAFF
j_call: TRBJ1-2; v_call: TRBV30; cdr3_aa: CASGGRVYGYTF
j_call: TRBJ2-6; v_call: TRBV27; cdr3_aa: CASSFLIQGSTPGANVLTF
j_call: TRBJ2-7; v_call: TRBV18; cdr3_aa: CASSPSYYEQYF
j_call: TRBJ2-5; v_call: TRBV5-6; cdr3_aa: CASRSGTVKQETQYF
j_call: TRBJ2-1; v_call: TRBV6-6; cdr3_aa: CASSLFSGVANEQFF
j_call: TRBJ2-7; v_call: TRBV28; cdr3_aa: CASSVTGVKVPYEQYF
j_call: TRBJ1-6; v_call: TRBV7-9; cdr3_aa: CASSLPTQGVYSPLHF
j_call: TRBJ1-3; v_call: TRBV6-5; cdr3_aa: CASSSPGQGHTIYF
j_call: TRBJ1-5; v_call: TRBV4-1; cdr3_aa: CASSQDPTVGQPQHF
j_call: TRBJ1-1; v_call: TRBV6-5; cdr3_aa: CASSYGQGGTEAFF
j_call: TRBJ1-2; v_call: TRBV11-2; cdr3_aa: CASSLQDRSGGYTF
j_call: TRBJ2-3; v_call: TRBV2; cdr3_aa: CASSEAPGLTDTQYF
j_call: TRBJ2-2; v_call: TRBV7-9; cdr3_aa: CASSPGQGMPGELFF
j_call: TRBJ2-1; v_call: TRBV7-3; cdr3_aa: CASSLGDRVSNEQFF
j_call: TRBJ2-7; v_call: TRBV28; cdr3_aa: CASSSSSYEQYF
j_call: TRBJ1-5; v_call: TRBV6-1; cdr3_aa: CASSEKEGGQPQHF
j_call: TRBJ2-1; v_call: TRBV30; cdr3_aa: CAWDILGGASYEQFF
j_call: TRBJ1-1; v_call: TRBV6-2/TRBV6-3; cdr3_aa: CASSYEGGWSTEAFF
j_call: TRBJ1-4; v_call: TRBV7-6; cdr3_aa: CASSRGLSAATNEKLFF
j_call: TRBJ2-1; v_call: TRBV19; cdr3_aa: CASSIGTGESYNEQFF
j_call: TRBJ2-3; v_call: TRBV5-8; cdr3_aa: CASSPDGTDTQYF
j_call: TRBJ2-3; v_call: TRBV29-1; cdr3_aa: CSVEGGRGLADTQYF
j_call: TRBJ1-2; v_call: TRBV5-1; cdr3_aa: CASSLTQGDGYTF
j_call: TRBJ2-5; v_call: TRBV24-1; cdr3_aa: CATSGGEVNPQETQYF
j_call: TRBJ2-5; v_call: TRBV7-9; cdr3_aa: CASSSAGGRQETQYF